A single sample gave rise to the 12 T cell receptor beta chains below, sequenced in a study of blood T cell repertoires in COVID-19. Using immunoSEQ multiplex PCR, the repertoire was profiled, and TCRdb retains in-frame clones only, with some absent. The repertoire holds just over 650,000 clones, 75% to 90% seen once, with around 0.3% in the top ten. Sequencing was carried out using peripheral blood. The source is a woman in her late teens or twenties with acute or convalescent COVID-19.

The chain uses TRBV24-1 and TRBJ1-2; D gene unclear. The germline V gene encodes CDR1 KGHDR and CDR2 SFDVKD. The CDR3 contains 14 residues. The ends were cut back, 7 bases at V and 7 bases at J, with 18 bases in the middle. CDR3 DNA sequence: TGTGCCACCAGGGCGGTGGTGGGCGCGGGTGGCTACACCTTC. Translated, it gives CATRAVVGAGGYTF.

The rearrangement uses TRBV12-5 and TRBJ1-1; weak D call: TRBD1 (5 bases). CDR1 and CDR2 (germline): LGHNT, FRNRAP. The CDR3 is 14 residues long. The V and J ends lost 1 base and 5 bases respectively, with 11 bases between them. CDR3: CASGLGIRGTEAFF. CDR3 DNA sequence: TGTGCTAGTGGTTTGGGAATTAGGGGTACTGAAGCTTTCTTT.

The rearrangement uses TRBV7-2 and TRBJ1-2; possible D gene TRBD1, 5 bases. V gave up 1 base and J gave up 7 bases, with 10 bases separating them. The CDR3 sequence is 13 residues long. Looked up from germline, CDR1 is SGHTA and CDR2 is FQGNSA. CDR3 bases: TGTGCCAGCAGCTTAGAGTGGGACTCTGGCTACACCTTC. Protein: CASSLEWDSGYTF.

J is TRBJ2-3 and V is TRBV7-6; 11 positions match TRBD2. The CDR3 runs 16 residues. CDR1 and CDR2 (germline): SGHVS, FNYEAQ. V dropped 2 bases and J dropped 2; count of bases not matched to a gene: 3. DNA for the CDR3: TGTGCCAGCAGCTTAACTAGCGGGGGCGTCACAGATACGCAGTATTTT. Translation: CASSLTSGGVTDTQYF.

This rearrangement joins TRBV4-1 to TRBJ1-1; a possible D gene is TRBD1 (6 bases). The germline V gene has CDR1 MGHRA and CDR2 YSYEKL. Trimming removed 3 bases from V and 0 bases from J, with 14 bases in between. This CDR3 contains 16 residues. CDR3 DNA sequence: TGCGCCAGCAGCCATGGTGCAGGGGTATTGAACACTGAAGCTTTCTTT. It yields the protein CASSHGAGVLNTEAFF.

The rearrangement joins TRBV7-8 to TRBJ1-5; D is undetermined. The CDR3 consists of 16 residues. The germline gives CDR1 SGHVS, CDR2 FQNEAQ. V lost 3 bases, J lost 7 bases, and 19 bases lay in between. CDR3 loop: CASSLMAAAGDQPQHF. The DNA of the CDR3 is TGTGCCAGCAGCTTGATGGCGGCCGCTGGTGACCAGCCCCAGCATTTT.

This sequence joins TRBV4-1 and TRBJ1-2, with a weak D call TRBD1 (6 bases). The V and J ends lost 3 bases and 8 bases respectively, with 16 bases between them. The germline V gene encodes CDR1 MGHRA and CDR2 YSYEKL. This CDR3 is 14 amino acids long. The CDR3 region is CASSHRDGGLGYTF. DNA of the CDR3: TGCGCCAGCAGCCATCGTGATGGGGGCTTGGGCTACACCTTC.

The rearrangement joins TRBV6-5 to TRBJ2-1; 11 nucleotides agree with TRBD2. The CDR3 consists of 15 residues. Germline trimming cut 8 bases from V and 1 base from J; bases unmatched to any gene: 4. The germline CDR1 and CDR2 sequences are MNHEY and SVGAGI. For the CDR3, the DNA is TGTGCCAGCGGGACTAGCGGAGCATCCTACAATGAGCAGTTCTTC. Protein product: CASGTSGASYNEQFF.

The rearrangement links TRBV15 to TRBJ1-4; D unclear. This CDR3 spans 16 amino acids. V gave up 4 bases and J gave up 6 bases, with 18 bases separating them. The germline CDR1 and CDR2 sequences are LNHNV and YYDKDF (reference sequence). The CDR3 loop reads CATSTLLMQEDEKLFF. The DNA for the CDR3 is TGTGCCACCAGCACCCTACTGATGCAGGAGGATGAAAAACTGTTTTTT.

Only one count was recorded for this clone. The chain combines TRBV5-1 with TRBJ1-2; weak D call: TRBD1 (6 bases). Germline loops: CDR1 SGHRS, CDR2 YFSETQ. The CDR3 is made up of 14 amino acids. V lost 2 bases and J 5 bases, leaving 13 bases between the germline ends. The CDR3 reads CASSFDYTGYGYTF. In nucleotides, the CDR3 is TGCGCCAGCAGCTTCGATTATACAGGGTATGGCTACACCTTC.

This clone has only a few counts. The chain carries TRBV12-5 and TRBJ1-5; 7 bases align to TRBD1. With 5 bases clipped from V and 0 bases from J, the junction kept 4 bases outside the gene matches. The CDR3 loop spans 15 amino acids. Germline CDR1 reads LGHNT; CDR2 reads FRNRAP. CDR3 sequence: CASGPSGGSNQPQHF. The CDR3 DNA reads TGTGCTAGTGGTCCCTCAGGGGGTAGCAATCAGCCCCAGCATTTT. Full variable domain (missing parts from reference TRBV12-5 and TRBJ1-5): DARVTQTPRHKVTEMGQEVTMRCQPILGHNTVFWYRQTMMQGLELLAYFRNRAPLDDSGMPKDRFSAEMPDATLATLKIQPSEPRDSAVYFCASGPSGGSNQPQHFGDGTRLSIL.

The V gene is TRBV6-5, the J gene TRBJ2-7, with D possibly being TRBD1 (6 bases). This CDR3 spans 15 amino acids. V lost 8 bases and J 6 bases, leaving 23 bases between the germline ends. CDR1 and CDR2 from the germline V gene are MNHEY and SVGAGI. CDR3 coding DNA: TGTGCCAGCGGCCTCGGCGGGCAGGGGTTTTTCGAGCAGTACTTC. Translating gives CASGLGGQGFFEQYF.